Presented here are 26 T cell receptor beta chains from one specimen sequenced in a study of patients and donors after allogeneic stem cell transplantation. Via MiXCR, TCRdb re-called the RT-PCR reads, giving one row per CDR3 protein. The profile shows fewer than 250,000 distinct CDR3 sequences, 11% to 15% of them singletons. The sequencing sample was made of blood, either unsorted or a sorted T cell fraction (not recorded which). Every receptor here comes from a human donor who was either an allogeneic HSCT recipient or a stem cell or donor lymphocyte infusion donor (not recorded which). It is not recorded whose cells these are; they may come from a transplant donor.

V usage is TRBV6-1 and J usage is TRBJ2-1; TRBD2 agrees at 7 bases. J lost 6 bases, V lost 6 bases, and 14 bases had no gene match. The CDR3 is 16 residues long. Germline V gene data show CDR1 as MNHNS and CDR2 as SASEGT. The CDR3 sequence is CASSPDWAGVANEQFF. The CDR3 nucleotides are TGTGCCAGCAGCCCCGATTGGGCGGGAGTAGCCAATGAGCAGTTCTTC.

The sample holds a few counts of this clonotype. The chain uses TRBV12-3 or TRBV12-4 and TRBJ2-6; 7 nucleotides line up with TRBD1. This CDR3 has 16 amino acids. Trimming cost V 6 bases and J 2 bases; bases outside gene matches: 7. As DNA, the CDR3 is TGTGCCAGCAGGATGACAGGACAGGCTGGGGCCAACGTCCTGACTTTC. The encoded protein is CASRMTGQAGANVLTF.

The chain recombines TRBV7-2 with TRBJ2-5, with D tentatively TRBD1 (6 bases). V was shortened by 5 bases and J by 1 base, with 14 bases between the two germline ends. This CDR3 has 15 residues. Per germline, CDR1 SGHTA and CDR2 FQGNSA. The CDR3 bases are TGTGCCAGCAGCAACCACGGGACATCCCAAGAGACCCAGTACTTC. It is translated as CASSNHGTSQETQYF. The full variable domain, with the rest looked up from reference TRBV7-2 and TRBJ2-5, is GAGVSQSPSNKVTEKGKDVELRCDPISGHTALYWYRQSLGQGLEFLIYFQGNSAPDKSGLPSDRFSAERTGGSVSTLTIQRTQQEDSAVYLCASSNHGTSQETQYFGPGTRLLVL.

The V gene is TRBV6-5, the J gene TRBJ2-3; D is ambiguous. CDR1 MNHEY and CDR2 SVGAGI come from the germline V gene. The CDR3 has 12 amino acids. Trimming removed 8 bases from V and 2 bases from J, with 8 bases in between. Here the CDR3 DNA reads TGTGCCAGCCAAGGGAACACAGATACGCAGTATTTT. The encoded protein is CASQGNTDTQYF.

The rearrangement links TRBV7-3 to TRBJ2-7, with 8 nucleotides matching TRBD2. Germline trimming cut 3 bases from V and 7 bases from J; bases unmatched to any gene: 14. Germline CDR1 and CDR2: SGHTA and FQGTGA. The length of the CDR3 is 16 residues. The CDR3 nucleotides are TGTGCCAGCAGCTTGTCGCAGGCTCGGGGGGGCGTTGAGCAGTACTTC. Translation: CASSLSQARGGVEQYF.

Concerning this clonotype itself: The final CDR3 position lacks the conserved phenylalanine or tryptophan, pointing to a likely read error. J is TRBJ2-1 and V is TRBV7-8, with 8 nucleotides matching TRBD2. Germline assignment: CDR1 SGHVS and CDR2 FQNEAQ. V gave up 1 base and J gave up 3 bases; unmatched junction bases: 2. The CDR3 loop spans 15 amino acids. This CDR3 is CASSLGGGIYNEQFS. The CDR3 DNA reads as TGTGCCAGCAGCTTAGGCGGGGGGATCTACAATGAGCAGTTCTCC.

The rearrangement uses TRBV5-6 and TRBJ2-7; no clear D gene. The CDR3 contains 14 residues. V was pared by 6 bases and J by 4 bases, with 17 bases between. Germline CDR1 reads SGHDT; CDR2 reads YYEEEE. DNA for the CDR3: TGTGCCAGCAACGTAGTTGGACCAACTTACGAGCAGTACTTC. The encoded protein is CASNVVGPTYEQYF. Complete variable domain (other parts from reference TRBV5-6 and TRBJ2-7): DAGVTQSPTHLIKTRGQQVTLRCSPKSGHDTVSWYQQALGQGPQFIFQYYEEEERQRGNFPDRFSGHQFPNYSSELNVNALLLGDSALYLCASNVVGPTYEQYFGPGTRLTVT.

This clonotype was recorded at least ten times. The rearrangement links TRBV25-1 to TRBJ2-3, with TRBD2 identical over 13 bases. Trimming cost V 3 bases and J 7 bases; bases outside gene matches: 13. Germline-derived CDR1 and CDR2 are MGHDK and SYGVNS. This CDR3 region has 18 residues. Here the CDR3 DNA reads TGTGCCAGCAGTGACCGCTCCAAGACTAGCGGGGGGAGGAATACGCAGTATTTT. Encoded protein: CASSDRSKTSGGRNTQYF. The complete variable domain, with remaining parts taken from reference TRBV25-1 and TRBJ2-3, reads EADIYQTPRYLVIGTGKKITLECSQTMGHDKMYWYQQDPGMELHLIHYSYGVNSTEKGDLSSESTVSRIRTEHFPLTLESARPSHTSQYLCASSDRSKTSGGRNTQYFGPGTRLTVL.

The CDR3 DNA reads TGTGCCACCAGCAGAGATGGACAGGGTGATCAGCCCCAGCATTTT. Residues: CATSRDGQGDQPQHF. J is TRBJ1-5 and V is TRBV15; 8 nucleotides align to TRBD1. Germline CDR1 LNHNV, CDR2 YYDKDF (reference sequence). This CDR3 region has 15 residues. The V and J ends lost 0 bases and 5 bases, in that order; junction bases with no gene match: 3. The full variable domain, with the rest looked up from reference TRBV15 and TRBJ1-5, is DAMVIQNPRYQVTQFGKPVTLSCSQTLNHNVMYWYQQKSSQAPKLLFHYYDKDFNNEADTPDNFQSRRPNTSFCFLDIRSPGLGDTAMYLCATSRDGQGDQPQHFGDGTRLSIL.

V is TRBV12-5 and J is TRBJ1-1, with 7 bases matching TRBD1. In germline, CDR1 is LGHNT, CDR2 FRNRAP. The junction had 7 bases not matched to a gene; V was cut back by 5 bases and J by 4 bases. The CDR3 is made up of 14 amino acids. The CDR3 here is CASGPRAGGTEAFF. The CDR3 region has the DNA TGTGCTAGTGGTCCCCGGGCAGGGGGCACTGAAGCTTTCTTT.

The chain employs TRBV5-1 and TRBJ2-1; D unresolved. Germline V lookup: CDR1 SGHRS, CDR2 YFSETQ. The V end lost 4 bases, the J end lost 5 bases, and 16 bases lay between the germline ends. CDR3 length equals 15 residues. CDR3 bases: TGCGCCAGCAGCCATGCTCTACTCACTAACAATGAGCAGTTCTTC. Its protein is CASSHALLTNNEQFF.

The chain carries TRBV20-1 and TRBJ2-3; perhaps TRBD2 as D (6 bases). Germline assignment: CDR1 DFQATT and CDR2 SNEGSKA (reference sequence). The CDR3 is 15 amino acids. The germline V and J ends were trimmed by 2 bases and 6 bases, with 18 bases remaining between them. Here the CDR3 reads CSARTGDWPFDTQYF. The DNA of the CDR3 is TGCAGTGCTAGAACGGGGGACTGGCCCTTTGATACGCAGTATTTT.

The sample holds a few counts of this clonotype. CDR3 sequence: CASRTGVFSGNTIYF. The CDR3 DNA reads as TGTGCCAGCAGGACAGGGGTTTTCTCTGGAAACACCATATATTTT. The chain joins TRBV2 to TRBJ1-3; 8 bases fit TRBD1. The CDR3 has 15 residues. Germline CDR1 SNHLY, CDR2 FYNNEI. V was clipped by 6 bases and J by 0 bases; unmatched bases: 4.

In this sample, this clonotype turned up many times. The CDR3 DNA is TGCAGTGCTAGTCTAACCGCCCAGAGGAACACTGAAGCTTTCTTT. As protein: CSASLTAQRNTEAFF. The V call is TRBV20-1, the J call TRBJ1-1; D call uncertain. Germline values: CDR1 DFQATT, CDR2 SNEGSKA (reference sequence). The CDR3 spans 15 residues. Trimming took 3 bases from V and 1 from J, leaving 15 bases between them.

This clonotype was picked up many times. The V and J genes are TRBV5-1 and TRBJ1-1; TRBD1 is a possible D gene (6 bases). With 7 bases removed from V and 5 bases from J, the gap between germline ends came to 15 bases. This CDR3 contains 13 residues. Germline V CDR1 and CDR2: SGHRS, YFSETQ. The CDR3 DNA is TGCGCCAGCCGGGGTGGGGGCTGGACTGAAGCTTTCTTT. This codes for CASRGGGWTEAFF.

J is TRBJ2-7 and V is TRBV4-2, with TRBD2 matching over 10 bases. The CDR3 covers 14 residues. Germline CDR1 LGHNA, CDR2 YNFKEQ. V shed 2 bases and J 3 bases; nucleotides not matched to a gene: 1. This CDR3 reads CASSQTSGVYEQYF. The CDR3 region has the DNA TGTGCCAGCAGCCAAACTAGCGGGGTCTACGAGCAGTACTTC.

The rearrangement links TRBV7-2 to TRBJ2-3; D ambiguous. Trimming took 5 bases from V and 3 from J, leaving 12 bases between them. Per germline, CDR1 SGHTA and CDR2 FQGNSA. The CDR3 has 14 residues. CDR3 sequence reads: CASSPPSGTDTQYF. In DNA form, the CDR3 reads TGTGCCAGCAGCCCCCCCAGTGGGACAGATACGCAGTATTTT.

This clonotype was detected ten times or more. The chain links TRBV30 to TRBJ2-1, with D possibly being TRBD2 (6 bases). The germline V and J ends were trimmed by 3 bases and 6 bases, with 12 bases remaining between them. The CDR3 contains 13 residues. The germline CDR1 and CDR2 sequences are GTSNPN and SVGIG (reference sequence). The CDR3 DNA reads TGTGCCTGGAGGTTTGGGGGGAGCAATGAGCAGTTCTTC. Amino acid sequence: CAWRFGGSNEQFF.

This clonotype appeared a few times. V usage is TRBV4-2 and J usage is TRBJ1-6; TRBD1 might be the D (5 bases). The CDR3 is 17 residues long. CDR1 and CDR2 (germline): LGHNA, YNFKEQ. Trimming removed 0 bases at V and 7 bases at J, with 16 bases between. This CDR3 reads CASSQDPGGTANSPLHF. For the CDR3, the DNA is TGTGCCAGCAGCCAAGACCCTGGAGGGACGGCAAATTCACCCCTCCACTTT.

This chain connects TRBV4-2 to TRBJ1-4; D remains ambiguous. V was trimmed by 1 base and J by 0 bases, leaving 12 bases between them. There are 17 residues in the CDR3. Germline values: CDR1 LGHNA, CDR2 YNFKEQ. The CDR3: CASSQGATATTNEKLFF. CDR3 bases: TGTGCCAGCAGCCAAGGGGCTACGGCAACAACTAATGAAAAACTGTTTTTT.

The chain carries TRBV20-1 and TRBJ2-3; TRBD2 matches 9 bases. Losses at the gene ends were 6 bases for V and 2 bases for J; bases not matched to a gene: 6. The CDR3 loop spans 14 amino acids. Germline CDR1 reads DFQATT; CDR2 reads SNEGSKA (reference sequence). DNA of the CDR3: TGCAGTGCCTTCCTAGCGGGGAACACAGATACGCAGTATTTT. It codes for CSAFLAGNTDTQYF.

The rearrangement uses TRBV9 and TRBJ1-3, with D uncertain. The CDR3 extends over 15 amino acids. V lost 0 bases, J lost 4 bases, and 11 bases lay in between. Per the germline V gene, CDR1 is SGDLS and CDR2 is YYNGEE. This CDR3 is CASSVGGVYGNTIYF. DNA for the CDR3: TGTGCCAGCAGCGTAGGCGGGGTATACGGAAACACCATATATTTT.

The chain employs TRBV21-1 and TRBJ2-1; TRBD1, the table's D call, was not compared with the DNA. TRBV21-1 is a documented pseudogene. The CDR3 totals 19 residues. The DNA for the CDR3 is TGTGCCAGCAGCAACGCGGACGCCGACAGCCCAGGGAGACACAATGAGCAGTTCTTC. Its protein is CASSNADADSPGRHNEQFF.

This clonotype was seen repeatedly, ten times or more. This rearrangement joins TRBV12-3 or TRBV12-4 to TRBJ2-7; 7 bases map to TRBD1. With V trimmed by 3 bases and J by 4 bases, 3 bases remained unmatched. This CDR3 comprises 13 residues. CDR3: CASSLGQKYEQYF. CDR3 sequence (DNA): TGTGCCAGCAGTTTGGGACAGAAATACGAGCAGTACTTC.

The table lists this clonotype with a few counts. The chain has TRBV12-3 or TRBV12-4 and TRBJ1-6; possible D gene TRBD1, 5 bases. Trimming left V 7 bases short and J 8 bases short, with 9 bases between. The CDR3 has 12 residues. The DNA for the CDR3 is TGTGCCAGCACCCTGGGGGATTCACCCCTCCACTTT. Its protein product is CASTLGDSPLHF.

This clonotype has more than one count but fewer than ten. This rearrangement joins TRBV20-1 to TRBJ1-5; 7 bases are shared with TRBD1. V shed 4 bases and J 6 bases; nucleotides not matched to a gene: 9. The V gene's germline CDR1 is DFQATT and CDR2 SNEGSKA (reference sequence). The CDR3 totals 14 residues. The CDR3 DNA sequence: TGCAGTGCTAAGACAGGGCCTGTGGGTCAGCCCCAGCATTTT. Its protein product is CSAKTGPVGQPQHF.